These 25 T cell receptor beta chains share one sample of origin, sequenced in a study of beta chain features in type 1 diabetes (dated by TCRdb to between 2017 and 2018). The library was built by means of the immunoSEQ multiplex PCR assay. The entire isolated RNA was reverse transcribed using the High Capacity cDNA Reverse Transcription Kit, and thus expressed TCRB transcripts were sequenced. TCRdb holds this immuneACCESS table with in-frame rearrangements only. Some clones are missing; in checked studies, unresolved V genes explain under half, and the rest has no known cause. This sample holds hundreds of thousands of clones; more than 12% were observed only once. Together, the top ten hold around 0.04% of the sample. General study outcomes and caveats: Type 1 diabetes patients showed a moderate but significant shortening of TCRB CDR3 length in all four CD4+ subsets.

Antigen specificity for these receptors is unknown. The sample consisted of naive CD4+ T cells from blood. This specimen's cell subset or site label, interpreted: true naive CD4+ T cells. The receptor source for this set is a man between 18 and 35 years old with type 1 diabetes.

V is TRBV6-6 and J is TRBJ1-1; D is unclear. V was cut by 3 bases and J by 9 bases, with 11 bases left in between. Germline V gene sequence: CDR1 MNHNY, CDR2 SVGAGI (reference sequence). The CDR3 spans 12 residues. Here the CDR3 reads CASSYSGSQAFF. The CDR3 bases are TGTGCCAGCAGTTATTCTGGGTCTCAAGCTTTCTTT.

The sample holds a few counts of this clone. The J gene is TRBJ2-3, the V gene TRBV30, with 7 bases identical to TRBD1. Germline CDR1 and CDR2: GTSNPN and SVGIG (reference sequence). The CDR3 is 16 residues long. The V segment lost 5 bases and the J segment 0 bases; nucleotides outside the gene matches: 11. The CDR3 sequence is CAWSISWDSSTDTQYF. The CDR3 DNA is TGTGCCTGGTCCATCTCATGGGACAGCAGCACAGATACGCAGTATTTT.

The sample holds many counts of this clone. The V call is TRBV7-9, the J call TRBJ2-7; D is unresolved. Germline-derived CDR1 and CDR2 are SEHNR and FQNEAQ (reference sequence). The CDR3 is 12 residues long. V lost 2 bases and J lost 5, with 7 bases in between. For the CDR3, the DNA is TGTGCCAGCAGCTTAAGGGCCGACGAGCAGTACTTC. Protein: CASSLRADEQYF.

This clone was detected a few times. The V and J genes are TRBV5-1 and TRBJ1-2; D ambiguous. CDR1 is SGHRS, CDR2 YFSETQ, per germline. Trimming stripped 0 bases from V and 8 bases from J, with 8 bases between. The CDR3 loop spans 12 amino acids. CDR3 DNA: TGCGCCAGCAGCTTGGCTGATGTCGGCTACACCTTC. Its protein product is CASSLADVGYTF.

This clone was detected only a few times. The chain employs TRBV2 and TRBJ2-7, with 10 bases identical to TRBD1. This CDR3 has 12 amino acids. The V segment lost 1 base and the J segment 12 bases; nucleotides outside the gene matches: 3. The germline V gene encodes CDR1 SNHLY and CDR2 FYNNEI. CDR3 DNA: TGTGCCAGCAGTGAAGGACAGGGGGCTCGGTACTTC. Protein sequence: CASSEGQGARYF.

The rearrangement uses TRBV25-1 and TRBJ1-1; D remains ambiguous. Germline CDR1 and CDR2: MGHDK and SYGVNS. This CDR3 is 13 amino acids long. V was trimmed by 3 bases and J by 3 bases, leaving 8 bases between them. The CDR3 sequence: CASSDLADTEAFF. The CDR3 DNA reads TGTGCCAGCAGTGACCTCGCTGACACTGAAGCTTTCTTT.

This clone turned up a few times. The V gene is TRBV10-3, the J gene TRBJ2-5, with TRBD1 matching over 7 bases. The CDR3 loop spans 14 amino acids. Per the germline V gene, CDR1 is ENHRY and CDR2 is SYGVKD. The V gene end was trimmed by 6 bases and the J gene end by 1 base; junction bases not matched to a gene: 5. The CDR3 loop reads CAISPGQSQETQYF. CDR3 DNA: TGTGCCATCAGCCCGGGACAGTCCCAAGAGACCCAGTACTTC.

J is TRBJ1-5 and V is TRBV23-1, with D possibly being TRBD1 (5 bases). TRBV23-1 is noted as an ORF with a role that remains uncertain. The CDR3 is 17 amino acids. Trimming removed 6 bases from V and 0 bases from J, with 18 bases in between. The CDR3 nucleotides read TGCGCCAGCAGGATATTGTGGGACGGATATAGCAATCAGCCCCAGCATTTT. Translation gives CASRILWDGYSNQPQHF.

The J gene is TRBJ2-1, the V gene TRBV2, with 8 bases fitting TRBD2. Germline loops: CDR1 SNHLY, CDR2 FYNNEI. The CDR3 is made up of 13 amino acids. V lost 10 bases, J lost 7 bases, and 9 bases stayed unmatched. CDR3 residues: CATFFAGGNEQFF. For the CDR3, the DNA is TGTGCCACCTTCTTTGCGGGGGGTAATGAGCAGTTCTTC.

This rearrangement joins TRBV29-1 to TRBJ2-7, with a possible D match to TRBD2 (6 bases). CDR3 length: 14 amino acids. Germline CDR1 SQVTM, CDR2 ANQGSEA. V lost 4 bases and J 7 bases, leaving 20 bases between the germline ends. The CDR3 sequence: CSVGQTWLEGEQYF. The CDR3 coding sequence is TGCAGCGTTGGACAGACATGGCTGGAGGGGGAGCAGTACTTC.

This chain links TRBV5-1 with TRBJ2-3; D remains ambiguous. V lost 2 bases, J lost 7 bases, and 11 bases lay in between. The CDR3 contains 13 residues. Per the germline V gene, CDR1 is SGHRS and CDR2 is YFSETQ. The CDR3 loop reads CASSFERSNTQYF. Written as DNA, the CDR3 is TGCGCCAGCAGCTTCGAACGATCGAATACGCAGTATTTT.

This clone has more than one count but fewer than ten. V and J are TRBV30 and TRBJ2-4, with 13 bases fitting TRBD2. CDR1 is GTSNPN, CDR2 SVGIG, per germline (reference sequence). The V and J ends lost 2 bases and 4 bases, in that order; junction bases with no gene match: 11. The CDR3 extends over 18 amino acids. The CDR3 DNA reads TGTGCCTGGAGTCCACGATCGGGACTAGCGGGGACAAAAAACATTCAGTACTTC. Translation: CAWSPRSGLAGTKNIQYF.

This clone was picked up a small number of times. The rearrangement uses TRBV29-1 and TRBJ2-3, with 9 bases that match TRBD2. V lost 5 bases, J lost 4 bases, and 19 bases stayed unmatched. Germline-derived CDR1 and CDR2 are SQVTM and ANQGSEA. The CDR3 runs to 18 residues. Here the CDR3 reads CSVLGWGGRAGAADTQYF. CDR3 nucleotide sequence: TGCAGCGTTTTAGGTTGGGGCGGGAGGGCCGGTGCTGCAGATACGCAGTATTTT.

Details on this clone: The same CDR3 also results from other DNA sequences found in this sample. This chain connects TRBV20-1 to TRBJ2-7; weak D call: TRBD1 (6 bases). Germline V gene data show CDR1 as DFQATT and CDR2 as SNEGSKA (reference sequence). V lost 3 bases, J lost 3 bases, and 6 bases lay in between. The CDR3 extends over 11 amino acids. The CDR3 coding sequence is TGCAGTGCTAGGACAGGCTACGAGCAGTACTTC. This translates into CSARTGYEQYF.

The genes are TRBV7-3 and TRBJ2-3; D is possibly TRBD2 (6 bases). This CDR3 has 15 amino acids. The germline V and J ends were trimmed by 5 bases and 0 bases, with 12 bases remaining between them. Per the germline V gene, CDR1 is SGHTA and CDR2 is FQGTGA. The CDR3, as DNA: TGTGCCAGCAGCCCCCCCGGGGGTAGCACAGATACGCAGTATTTT. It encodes CASSPPGGSTDTQYF.

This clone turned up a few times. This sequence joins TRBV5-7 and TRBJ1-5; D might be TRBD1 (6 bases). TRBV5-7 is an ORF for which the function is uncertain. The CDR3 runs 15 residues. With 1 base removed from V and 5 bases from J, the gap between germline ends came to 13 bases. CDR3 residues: CASSLYRPGDQPQHF. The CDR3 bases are TGTGCCAGCAGCTTGTATCGTCCAGGGGATCAGCCCCAGCATTTT.

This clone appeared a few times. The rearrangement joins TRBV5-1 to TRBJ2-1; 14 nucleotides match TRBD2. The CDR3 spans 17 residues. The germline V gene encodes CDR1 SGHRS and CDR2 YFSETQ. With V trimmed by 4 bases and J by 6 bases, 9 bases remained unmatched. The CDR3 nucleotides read TGCGCCAGCAGCCCCATCCCCGGGACTAGCGGGAGCAATGAGCAGTTCTTC. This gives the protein CASSPIPGTSGSNEQFF.

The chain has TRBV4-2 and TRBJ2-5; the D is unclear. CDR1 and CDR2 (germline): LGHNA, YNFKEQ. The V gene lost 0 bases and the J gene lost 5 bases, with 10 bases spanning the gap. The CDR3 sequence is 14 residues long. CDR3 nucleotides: TGTGCCAGCAGCCAAGACGGCAATGTGGAGACCCAGTACTTC. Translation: CASSQDGNVETQYF.

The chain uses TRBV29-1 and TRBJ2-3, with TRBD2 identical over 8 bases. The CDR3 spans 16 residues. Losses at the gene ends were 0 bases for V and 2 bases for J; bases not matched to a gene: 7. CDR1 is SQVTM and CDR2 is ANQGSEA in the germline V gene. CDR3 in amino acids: CSVEDRSSGYTDTQYF. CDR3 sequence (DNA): TGCAGCGTTGAAGATCGGTCTAGCGGGTACACAGATACGCAGTATTTT.

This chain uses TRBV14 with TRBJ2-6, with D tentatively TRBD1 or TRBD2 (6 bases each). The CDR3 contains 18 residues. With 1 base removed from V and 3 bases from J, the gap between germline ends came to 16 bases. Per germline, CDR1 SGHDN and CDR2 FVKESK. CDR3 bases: TGTGCCAGCAGCCAAGGACTCAGGGGAGGAAGTGGGGCCAACGTCCTGACTTTC. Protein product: CASSQGLRGGSGANVLTF.

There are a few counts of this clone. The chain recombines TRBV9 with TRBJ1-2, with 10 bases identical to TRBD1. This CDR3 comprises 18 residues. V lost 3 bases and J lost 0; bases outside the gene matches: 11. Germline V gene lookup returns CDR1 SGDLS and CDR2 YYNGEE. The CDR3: CASSGQGASRRTNYGYTF. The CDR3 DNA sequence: TGTGCCAGCAGCGGACAGGGGGCAAGTAGAAGAACTAACTATGGCTACACCTTC.

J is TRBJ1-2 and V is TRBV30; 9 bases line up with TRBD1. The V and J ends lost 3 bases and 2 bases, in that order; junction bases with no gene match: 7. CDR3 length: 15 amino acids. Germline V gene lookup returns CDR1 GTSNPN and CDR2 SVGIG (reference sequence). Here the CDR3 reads CAWRDTGTGNYGYTF. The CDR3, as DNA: TGTGCCTGGAGGGATACCGGGACAGGGAACTATGGCTACACCTTC.

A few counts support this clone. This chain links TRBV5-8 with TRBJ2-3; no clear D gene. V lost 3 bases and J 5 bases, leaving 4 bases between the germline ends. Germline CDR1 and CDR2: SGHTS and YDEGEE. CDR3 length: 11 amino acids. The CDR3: CASSSRDTQYF. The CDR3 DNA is TGTGCCAGCAGCTCCCGAGATACGCAGTATTTT. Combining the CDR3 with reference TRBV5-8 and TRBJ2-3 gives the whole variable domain EAGVTQSPTHLIKTRGQQATLRCSPISGHTSVYWYQQALGLGLQFLLWYDEGEERNRGNFPPRFSGRQFPNYSSELNVNALELEDSALYLCASSSRDTQYFGPGTRLTVL.

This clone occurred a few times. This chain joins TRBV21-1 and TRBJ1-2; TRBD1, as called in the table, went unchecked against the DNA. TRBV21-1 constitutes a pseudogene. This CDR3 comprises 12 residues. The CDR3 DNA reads TGTGCCAGAGACCCAGGGAACTATGGCTACACCTTC. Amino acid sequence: CARDPGNYGYTF.

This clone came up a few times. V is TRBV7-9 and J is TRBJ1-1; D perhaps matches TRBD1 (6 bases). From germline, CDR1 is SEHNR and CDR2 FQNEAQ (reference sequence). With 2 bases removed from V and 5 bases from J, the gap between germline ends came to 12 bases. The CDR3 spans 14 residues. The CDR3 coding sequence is TGTGCCAGCAGCTTATTGCGGGGGCTTACTGAAGCTTTCTTT. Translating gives CASSLLRGLTEAFF.